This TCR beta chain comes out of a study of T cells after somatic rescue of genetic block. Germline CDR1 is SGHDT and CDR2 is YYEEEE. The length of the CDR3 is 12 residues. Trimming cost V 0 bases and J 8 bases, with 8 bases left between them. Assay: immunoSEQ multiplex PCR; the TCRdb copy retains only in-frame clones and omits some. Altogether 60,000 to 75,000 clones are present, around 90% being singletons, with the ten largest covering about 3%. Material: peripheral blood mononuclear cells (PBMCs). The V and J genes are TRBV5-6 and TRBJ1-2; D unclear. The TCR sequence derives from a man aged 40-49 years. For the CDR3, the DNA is TGTGCCAGCAGCTTGGTTAAGGGCGGCTACACCTTC. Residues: CASSLVKGGYTF.